The rows below give T cell receptor beta chains drawn from one sample of a study of CD8 T cells in ankylosing spondylitis. One entry per CDR3 protein results from TCRdb running MiXCR on the 5' RACE reads. The top ten clones hold under 7.5% of a sample with hundreds of thousands of distinct CDR3 sequences, less than 10% of them seen once. Sequenced: blood, either unsorted or a sorted T cell fraction (not recorded which). These receptors were obtained from a male donor with ankylosing spondylitis or in good health (not recorded which). Both conserved end residues are part of each CDR3. The order of the fields is J gene, D gene, V gene, clone size, CDR3 DNA, CDR3 protein. D genes are given only for firm matches. The listing skips clone size in some rows; elsewhere it reads once, few, many or a size class.

TRBJ2-1,TRBD1,TRBV10-3,NA,TGTGCCATCAGTGACATGACAGGGTCTGCCTACAATGAGCAGTTCTTC,CAISDMTGSAYNEQFF
TRBJ2-1,NA,TRBV19,many,TGTGCCAGTAGTCCAGGGTATGAGCAGTTCTTC,CASSPGYEQFF
TRBJ2-3,NA,TRBV15,many,TGTGCCACCCTCCCGGGGGACATATCAGTTACGGATACGCAGTATTTT,CATLPGDISVTDTQYF
TRBJ2-1,TRBD2,TRBV7-9,NA,TGTGCCAGCAGCCCCCTTTGGCGGGGGTATTACAATGAGCAGTTCTTC,CASSPLWRGYYNEQFF
TRBJ2-5,TRBD2,TRBV20-1,NA,TGCAGTGCTAGTTCCCTAGCGGGGAACCAAGAGACCCAGTACTTC,CSASSLAGNQETQYF
TRBJ2-1,TRBD2,TRBV20-1,few,TGCAGTGCGCTGGGACTAGCGGCCCGGGAGCAGTTCTTC,CSALGLAAREQFF
TRBJ2-2,NA,TRBV12-3/TRBV12-4,NA,TGTGCCAGCAGTTTAGCGCGGGTGGCGGGTCCCGGGGAGCTGTTTTTT,CASSLARVAGPGELFF
TRBJ2-5,NA,TRBV29-1,many,TGCAGCGTTGGGGTCCGGCTAGGAGAGACCCAGTACTTC,CSVGVRLGETQYF
TRBJ1-1,NA,TRBV7-2,many,TGTGCCAGCAGCTCCCCGAGTCAAGTGAACACTGAAGCTTTCTTT,CASSSPSQVNTEAFF
TRBJ1-5,NA,TRBV6-2/TRBV6-3,many,TGTGCCAGCAGCGGGCCACGCGGGGATCAGCCCCAGCATTTT,CASSGPRGDQPQHF
TRBJ1-1,NA,TRBV18,many,TGTGCCAGCTCACCACCTCCTAAAACTGAAGCTTTCTTT,CASSPPPKTEAFF
TRBJ1-1,NA,TRBV7-8,many,TGTGCCAGCAGGCGGGATTTGAACACTGAAGCTTTCTTT,CASRRDLNTEAFF
TRBJ1-6,NA,TRBV12-3/TRBV12-4,NA,TGTGCCAGCAGTTTTGAAGGGGAAAGAAATTCACCCCTCCACTTT,CASSFEGERNSPLHF
TRBJ2-2,TRBD1,TRBV6-2/TRBV6-3,few,TGTGCCAGCAGTCCCGCGGCACAGGGGATCACCGGGGAGCTGTTTTTT,CASSPAAQGITGELFF
TRBJ2-2,NA,TRBV14,many,TGTGCCAGCAGCCAAGATGAGGTGGGGCGAAGAGTCACCGGGGAGCTGTTTTTT,CASSQDEVGRRVTGELFF
TRBJ2-1,NA,TRBV6-5,many,TGTGCCAGCAGTTACGGCGGGATCTCCTACAATGAGCAGTTCTTC,CASSYGGISYNEQFF
TRBJ1-2,NA,TRBV20-1,many,TGCAGTGCCGAAACCGGCGGTTATGGCTACACCTTC,CSAETGGYGYTF
TRBJ2-3,NA,TRBV12-3/TRBV12-4,many,TGTGCCAGCAGTCCTTCGAGTGCTAGCACAGATACGCAGTATTTT,CASSPSSASTDTQYF
TRBJ2-7,TRBD1,TRBV5-5,NA,TGTGCCAGCAGCTTTGGGACAGGGGGAAGTTACGAGCAGAACTTC,CASSFGTGGSYEQNF
TRBJ2-2,TRBD2,TRBV6-1,many,TGTGCCAGCAGAGGGACTAGCGTAACCGGGGAGCTGTTTTTT,CASRGTSVTGELFF
TRBJ2-3,TRBD2,TRBV5-1,few,TGCGCCAGCAGCTCGGAGGGGAGGGCAGATACGCAGTATTTT,CASSSEGRADTQYF
TRBJ2-4,NA,TRBV10-3,many,TGTGCCATCAGTGAGTCAACCGAAAACATTCAGTACTTC,CAISESTENIQYF
TRBJ2-3,TRBD1,TRBV7-8,many,TGTGCCAGCAGCTCCGGACAGGGAAGGGCAGATACGCAGTATTTT,CASSSGQGRADTQYF
TRBJ2-3,NA,TRBV10-3,many,TGTGCCATCAGAGACCTATCTAGCACAGATACGCAGTATTTT,CAIRDLSSTDTQYF
TRBJ2-5,TRBD2,TRBV7-2,NA,TGTGCCAGCAGCACCATAGCGGGAGGGCAAGAGACCCAGTACTTC,CASSTIAGGQETQYF
TRBJ1-5,NA,TRBV7-6,many,TGTGCCAGCAGCTTAGTTAGGGGACAACAGCCCCAGCATTTT,CASSLVRGQQPQHF
TRBJ2-7,NA,TRBV29-1,many,TGCAGCGGGGGACGAGAGTCCTACGAGCAGTACTTC,CSGGRESYEQYF
TRBJ2-1,NA,TRBV7-2,many,TGTGCCAGCAGCTCCCCGGGGATCAGGGGATTAAACAATGAGCAGTTCTTC,CASSSPGIRGLNNEQFF
TRBJ1-3,NA,TRBV3-1,many,TGTGCCAGCAGCCAGCAGGGTGGTGTGGACACCATATATTTT,CASSQQGGVDTIYF
TRBJ1-1,NA,TRBV5-3,once,TGTGCCATGAGCCCTGGGCGCCTCAACACTGAAGCTTTCTTT,CAMSPGRLNTEAFF
TRBJ1-3,TRBD1,TRBV5-5,few,TGTGCCAGCAGCCCGGACAGGAACTCTGGAAACACCATATATTTT,CASSPDRNSGNTIYF